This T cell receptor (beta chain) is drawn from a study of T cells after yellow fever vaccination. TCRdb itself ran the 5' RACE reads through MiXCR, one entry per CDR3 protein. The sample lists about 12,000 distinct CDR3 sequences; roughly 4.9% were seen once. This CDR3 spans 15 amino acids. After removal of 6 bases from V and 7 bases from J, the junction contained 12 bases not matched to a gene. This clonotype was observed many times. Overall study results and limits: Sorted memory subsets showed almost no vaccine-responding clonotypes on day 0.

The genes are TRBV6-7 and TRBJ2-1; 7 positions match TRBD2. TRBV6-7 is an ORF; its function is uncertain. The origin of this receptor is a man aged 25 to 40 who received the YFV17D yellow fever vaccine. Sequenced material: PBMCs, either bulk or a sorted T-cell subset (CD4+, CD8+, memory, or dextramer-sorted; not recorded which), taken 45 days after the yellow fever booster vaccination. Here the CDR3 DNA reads TGTGCCAGCAGCCGATCTAGCGGCAGGCGTAATGAGCAGTTCTTC. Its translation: CASSRSSGRRNEQFF.